These 30 T cell receptor beta chains originate from one sample sequenced in a study of blood T cell repertoires in COVID-19. TCRdb keeps only in-frame clones here, not all; method: immunoSEQ multiplex PCR. Here the sample spans just under 350,000 clones, roughly 90% being singletons. The specimen sequenced was peripheral blood. The receptors here all came from a woman aged 70 to 79 with COVID-19, enrolled during active disease.

The chain is built from TRBV5-1 and TRBJ2-2; a weak D match, TRBD1 (6 bases). The V gene's germline CDR1 is SGHRS and CDR2 YFSETQ. The length of the CDR3 is 14 residues. V dropped 2 bases and J dropped 4 bases, with 9 bases sitting between them. DNA of the CDR3: TGCGCCAGCAGCTTTACAGGGCCCACCGGGGAGCTGTTTTTT. This encodes CASSFTGPTGELFF.

A word on this clone: The DNA is omitted, as the CDR3 cannot be located on it reliably, and the CDR3 follows TCRdb's listing. V gene TRBV7-8 combines with J gene TRBJ1-6; the D call in the table, TRBD1, was not verified against the DNA. The CDR3 is 18 amino acids in total, end residues counted. CDR1 is SGHVS, CDR2 FQNEAQ, per germline. This chain's CDR3 is CASSFLWQGSSYNSPLHF.

This chain connects TRBV4-2 to TRBJ1-2; weak D call: TRBD1 (6 bases). CDR1 and CDR2 from the germline V gene are LGHNA and YNFKEQ. V was cut by 1 base and J by 6 bases, with 18 bases left in between. The CDR3 contains 16 residues. As DNA, the CDR3 is TGTGCCAGCAGCCAAGTGGTTGGGGGCGTTTCGAATGGCTACACCTTC. Its translation is CASSQVVGGVSNGYTF.

The chain is built from TRBV20-1 and TRBJ1-2, with D possibly being TRBD1 (6 bases). This CDR3 has 11 amino acids. CDR1 is DFQATT and CDR2 is SNEGSKA in the germline V gene (reference sequence). The CDR3 DNA follows: TGCAGCGCTCAGGGGTGGTGGGGCTACACCTTC. Its protein is CSAQGWWGYTF.

This chain joins TRBV5-8 and TRBJ1-2, with unresolved D. Germline CDR1 SGHTS, CDR2 YDEGEE. The V and J ends lost 0 bases and 4 bases respectively, with 16 bases between them. This CDR3 spans 16 amino acids. This CDR3 reads CASSLDSSRFSYGYTF. As DNA, the CDR3 is TGTGCCAGCAGCTTGGACAGCTCTCGTTTTTCCTATGGCTACACCTTC.

The chain links TRBV7-9 to TRBJ1-2, with D maybe TRBD1 (6 bases). Trimming removed 7 bases at V and 4 bases at J, with 13 bases between. The CDR3 length is 13 residues. CDR1 and CDR2 from the germline V gene are SEHNR and FQNEAQ (reference sequence). The CDR3 reads CASTKDRLYGYTF. The CDR3 region has the DNA TGTGCCAGCACCAAAGACAGGCTCTATGGCTACACCTTC.

This clone was observed at least ten times. This rearrangement joins TRBV2 to TRBJ1-1; D is unresolved. Deletions cut 2 bases from V and 7 bases from J, with 11 bases between. The CDR3 consists of 13 residues. Germline lookup yields CDR1 SNHLY and CDR2 FYNNEI. The CDR3 DNA reads as TGTGCCAGCAGTGAATGGCAGACTAATGAAGCTTTCTTT. Protein sequence: CASSEWQTNEAFF.

The CDR3 region has the DNA TGCGCCAGCACCCCGACAGGGATGGCCGGGGAGCTGTTTTTT. As protein: CASTPTGMAGELFF. The rearrangement links TRBV5-1 to TRBJ2-2; 7 bases align to TRBD1. Germline V lookup: CDR1 SGHRS, CDR2 YFSETQ. After removal of 6 bases from V and 6 bases from J, the junction contained 8 bases not matched to a gene. The CDR3 runs to 14 residues.

This rearrangement joins TRBV6-2 or TRBV6-3 to TRBJ1-1; the D gene is possibly TRBD1 (6 bases). V was trimmed by 6 bases and J by 7 bases, leaving 9 bases between them. The CDR3 consists of 11 residues. The germline CDR1 and CDR2 sequences are MNHEY and SVGEGT. CDR3 in DNA: TGTGCCAGCAGCACAGGGCGTGAAGCTTTCTTT. Protein sequence: CASSTGREAFF.

The sample holds a few counts of this clone. The J gene is TRBJ2-3, the V gene TRBV24-1; D uncertain. Germline values: CDR1 KGHDR, CDR2 SFDVKD. With 7 bases removed from V and 0 bases from J, the gap between germline ends came to 7 bases. The length of the CDR3 is 13 residues. The CDR3 bases are TGTGCCACCAGCTATAGAAGCACAGATACGCAGTATTTT. Its protein product is CATSYRSTDTQYF.

The chain uses TRBV6-5 and TRBJ1-1; the match to TRBD1 covers 8 bases. V lost 2 bases and J lost 8; bases outside the gene matches: 4. Per germline, CDR1 MNHEY and CDR2 SVGAGI. The CDR3 consists of 13 residues. The DNA of the CDR3 is TGTGCCAGCAGTTACGTGGCAGGGGGCGAAGCTTTCTTT. This gives the protein CASSYVAGGEAFF.

The CDR3 coding sequence is TGTGCCACCAGCAGAGGTAGCGGGGGATACAATGAGCAGTTCTTC. It codes for CATSRGSGGYNEQFF. V gene TRBV15 combines with J gene TRBJ2-1, with 9 bases aligning to TRBD2. Trimming removed 1 base from V and 4 bases from J; junction bases left unmatched: 2. Germline CDR1 LNHNV, CDR2 YYDKDF (reference sequence). The CDR3 spans 15 residues.

In this sample, this clone turned up a few times. CDR3 amino acids: CASGLATGRYNQPQHF. CDR3 bases: TGTGCTAGTGGTTTGGCGACAGGGCGGTACAATCAGCCCCAGCATTTT. The chain combines TRBV12-5 with TRBJ1-5, with TRBD1 matching 7 bases. V lost 1 base and J lost 3; bases outside the gene matches: 6. Per germline, CDR1 LGHNT and CDR2 FRNRAP. This CDR3 contains 16 residues.

The chain combines TRBV5-1 with TRBJ1-3; tentative D call: TRBD1 (5 bases). Between the trimmed V and J ends, which lost 4 bases and 8 bases, there was a span of 10 bases. This CDR3 spans 12 amino acids. Per germline, CDR1 SGHRS and CDR2 YFSETQ. CDR3 amino acids: CASSPPGDTIYF. As DNA, the CDR3 is TGCGCCAGCAGCCCCCCGGGGGACACCATATATTTT.

The gene calls are TRBV24-1 and TRBJ1-1, with D tentatively TRBD1 (5 bases). The ends were cut back, 5 bases at V and 7 bases at J, with 13 bases in the middle. Germline V CDR1 and CDR2: KGHDR, SFDVKD. This CDR3 is 13 amino acids long. CDR3 in DNA: TGTGCCACCAGTGCCAGGGCCAGAGGTGAAGCTTTCTTT. This sequence encodes CATSARARGEAFF.

V and J are TRBV11-2 and TRBJ2-7, with TRBD2 as a possible D gene (5 bases). Germline assignment: CDR1 SGHAT and CDR2 FQNNGV. The CDR3 covers 13 residues. Trimming took 5 bases from V and 5 from J, leaving 13 bases between them. The CDR3 sequence: CASSPSSGNEQYF. The CDR3, as DNA: TGTGCCAGCAGCCCCAGCTCCGGGAACGAGCAGTACTTC.

The rearrangement uses TRBV7-2 and TRBJ2-7; D is undetermined. Trimming took 2 bases from V and 5 from J, leaving 10 bases between them. The CDR3 has 13 residues. CDR1 and CDR2 (germline): SGHTA, FQGNSA. The CDR3 nucleotides read TGTGCCAGCAGCTTATGGGCGATCCACGAGCAGTACTTC. Translation gives CASSLWAIHEQYF.

This sequence joins TRBV24-1 and TRBJ2-1, with TRBD2 matching 8 bases. The CDR3 length is 12 residues. The germline gives CDR1 KGHDR, CDR2 SFDVKD. Trimming removed 1 base from V and 15 bases from J; junction bases left unmatched: 4. CDR3 loop: CATSDLGGGRFF. CDR3 nucleotide sequence: TGTGCCACCAGTGATTTAGGCGGGGGGCGGTTCTTC.

A few counts support this clone. This sequence joins TRBV6-2 or TRBV6-3 and TRBJ1-2; D is uncertain. The V end was cut by 0 bases, the J end by 4 bases, with 6 bases between. The CDR3 consists of 13 residues. CDR1 and CDR2 (germline): MNHEY, SVGEGT. CDR3 amino acids: CASSYSGSYGYTF. For the CDR3, the DNA is TGTGCCAGCAGTTACTCGGGCAGCTATGGCTACACCTTC.

V is TRBV7-8 and J is TRBJ2-7; 8 bases are shared with TRBD1. In germline, CDR1 is SGHVS, CDR2 FQNEAQ. The V and J ends lost 1 base and 3 bases, in that order; junction bases with no gene match: 5. The CDR3 consists of 15 residues. In nucleotides, the CDR3 is TGTGCCAGCAGCTTAGTTGGGACAGGCCTCTACGAGCAGTACTTC. Amino acids: CASSLVGTGLYEQYF.

The gene calls are TRBV27 and TRBJ2-2, with 9 bases lining up with TRBD1. CDR3 length: 16 amino acids. Germline V gene lookup returns CDR1 MNHEY and CDR2 SMNVEV (reference sequence). V was pared by 3 bases and J by 5 bases, with 7 bases of the junction left unmatched. Written as DNA, the CDR3 is TGTGCCAGCAGTTTTAGGACAGGGGATTTTACCGGGGAGCTGTTTTTT. Protein sequence: CASSFRTGDFTGELFF.

The chain recombines TRBV19 with TRBJ1-6; TRBD1 matches 9 bases. Per the germline V gene, CDR1 is LNHDA and CDR2 is SQIVND (reference sequence). This CDR3 comprises 14 residues. With 4 bases clipped from V and 9 bases from J, the junction kept 4 bases outside the gene matches. In DNA, the CDR3 is TGTGCCAGTAGTACCCGACAGGGGGGTTCACCCCTCCACTTT. Its protein product is CASSTRQGGSPLHF.

This clone was observed a few times. The chain couples TRBV6-5 to TRBJ2-7, with 7 positions matching TRBD1. Unmatched junction bases numbered 8, after V lost 6 bases and J lost 0 bases. Per the germline V gene, CDR1 is MNHEY and CDR2 is SVGAGI. The CDR3 contains 15 residues. DNA of the CDR3: TGTGCCAGCAGCAACTACAGGGGAAACTCCTACGAGCAGTACTTC. Protein: CASSNYRGNSYEQYF.

The chain is built from TRBV6-2 or TRBV6-3 and TRBJ1-1; D is uncertain. V lost 0 bases, J lost 5 bases, and 7 bases lay in between. CDR1 and CDR2 (germline): MNHEY, SVGEGT. This CDR3 has 13 amino acids. The DNA of the CDR3 is TGTGCCAGCAGTTACTCGAGAGGGACTGAAGCTTTCTTT. Protein sequence: CASSYSRGTEAFF.

The chain joins TRBV5-1 to TRBJ1-2; the D gene is possibly TRBD1 (6 bases). Germline CDR1 is SGHRS and CDR2 is YFSETQ. The V end was cut by 2 bases, the J end by 8 bases, with 16 bases between. The CDR3 length is 14 residues. CDR3 sequence reads: CASSFAVVTGGYTF. CDR3 nucleotide sequence: TGCGCCAGCAGCTTTGCAGTTGTCACAGGGGGCTACACCTTC.

CDR3 amino acids: CASRRTFLAGGTTGELFF. CDR3 sequence (DNA): TGCGCCAGCAGACGAACCTTCCTAGCGGGGGGAACCACCGGGGAGCTGTTTTTT. This chain joins TRBV4-1 and TRBJ2-2; 11 nucleotides align to TRBD2. V lost 6 bases to trimming and J lost 4 bases; unmatched junction nucleotides: 13. Germline V gives CDR1 MGHRA, CDR2 YSYEKL. The CDR3 spans 18 residues.

The rearrangement uses TRBV11-2 and TRBJ1-1, with TRBD1 as a possible D gene (5 bases). This CDR3 region has 17 residues. CDR1 is SGHAT, CDR2 FQNNGV, per germline. Trimming shortened V by 5 bases and J by 5 bases, and 24 bases separated the two germline ends. The DNA for the CDR3 is TGTGCCAGCAGCGGATACCCGACGGGGCAAGCGGGGACTGAAGCTTTCTTT. It translates to CASSGYPTGQAGTEAFF.

The CDR3 sequence: CASSTGGWDTEAFF. The CDR3 bases are TGTGCCAGCAGCACCGGAGGGTGGGACACTGAAGCTTTCTTT. V usage is TRBV5-6 and J usage is TRBJ1-1; D call uncertain. Germline-derived CDR1 and CDR2 are SGHDT and YYEEEE. V gave up 4 bases and J gave up 3 bases, with 13 bases separating them. The CDR3 totals 14 residues. Looking up the rest from reference TRBV5-6 and TRBJ1-1 gives the full variable domain: DAGVTQSPTHLIKTRGQQVTLRCSPKSGHDTVSWYQQALGQGPQFIFQYYEEEERQRGNFPDRFSGHQFPNYSSELNVNALLLGDSALYLCASSTGGWDTEAFFGQGTRLTVV.

This clone occurred a few times. The CDR3 sequence: CASSQLQGGEQYF. CDR3 DNA sequence: TGCGCCAGCAGCCAACTACAGGGCGGCGAGCAGTACTTC. The chain joins TRBV4-1 to TRBJ2-7; TRBD1 might be the D (6 bases). Trimming took 2 bases from V and 6 from J, leaving 11 bases between them. Per germline, CDR1 MGHRA and CDR2 YSYEKL. The CDR3 has 13 residues.

The V call is TRBV5-1, the J call TRBJ2-5, with TRBD2 matching over 7 bases. Germline trimming cut 0 bases from V and 5 bases from J; bases unmatched to any gene: 4. Germline V gives CDR1 SGHRS, CDR2 YFSETQ. The length of the CDR3 is 14 residues. The CDR3, as DNA: TGCGCCAGCAGCTTGGGACTAGCAAGTGAGACCCAGTACTTC. It yields the protein CASSLGLASETQYF.